The rows below give T cell receptor beta chains drawn from one sample of a study of T cell changes during pregnancy in multiple sclerosis. Sequenced by immunoSEQ multiplex PCR; TCRdb stores in-frame clones only, minus some. The repertoire holds 65,000 to 85,000 clones, with roughly 91% as singletons. This specimen was CD4+ T cells from peripheral blood mononuclear cells, taken after pregnancy. These receptors were collected from a female donor with multiple sclerosis, enrolled in a pregnancy study. CDR3s include the opening cysteine and the closing phenylalanine or tryptophan. Fields, in order: J gene, D gene, V gene, clone size, CDR3 protein, CDR3 DNA. D genes are given only for firm matches. A clone size is listed for some rows: how often the clone was seen (once, few, many), or a class if it is expanded.

TRBJ1-5	NA	TRBV9	once	CASSVAQTGPQHF	TGTGCCAGCAGCGTAGCTCAGACAGGACCCCAGCATTTT
TRBJ2-7	NA	TRBV28	NA	CASSLYGRNYEQYF	TGTGCCAGCAGTTTATATGGGAGGAACTACGAGCAGTACTTC
TRBJ1-1	NA	TRBV18	NA	CASSSYGGRAWEAEAFF	TGTGCCAGCTCTTCCTACGGAGGCAGGGCTTGGGAGGCTGAAGCTTTCTTT
TRBJ2-2	TRBD2	TRBV27	NA	CASRRLAGVNTGELFF	TGTGCCAGCAGGCGACTAGCGGGAGTGAACACCGGGGAGCTGTTTTTT
TRBJ2-1	TRBD1	TRBV27	NA	CASSRPDRVGAGRPNEQFF	TGTGCCAGCAGCAGACCCGACAGGGTGGGGGCTGGCCGCCCCAATGAGCAGTTCTTC
TRBJ2-7	TRBD1	TRBV2	NA	CASSVPGQGYHEQYF	TGTGCCAGCAGCGTTCCGGGACAGGGGTACCACGAGCAGTACTTC
TRBJ2-5	TRBD2	TRBV9	NA	CASSPFSGRSGETQYF	TGTGCCAGCAGCCCCTTTAGCGGGAGATCGGGAGAGACCCAGTACTTC
TRBJ2-2	NA	TRBV9	NA	CASSVDPGYTGELFF	TGTGCCAGCAGCGTAGATCCGGGGTACACCGGGGAGCTGTTTTTT
TRBJ2-5	NA	TRBV6-1	NA	CASRRGISMETQYF	TGTGCCAGCAGACGGGGAATAAGTATGGAGACCCAGTACTTC
TRBJ2-5	TRBD2	TRBV5-4	NA	CASSLGPSGGVEETQYF	TGTGCCAGCAGCCTGGGTCCTAGCGGGGGGGTAGAAGAGACCCAGTACTTC
TRBJ2-1	NA	TRBV27	NA	CASSLSRAPGDEQFF	TGTGCCAGCAGTTTATCCCGGGCACCCGGGGATGAGCAGTTCTTC
TRBJ1-3	NA	TRBV7-9	NA	CASSPIGVSGNTIYF	TGTGCCAGCAGCCCTATAGGGGTCTCTGGAAACACCATATATTTT
TRBJ2-3	TRBD1	TRBV7-9	NA	CASSFLQGAQTDTQYF	TGTGCCAGCAGCTTCCTACAGGGGGCGCAAACAGATACGCAGTATTTT
TRBJ2-3	TRBD1	TRBV29-1	NA	CSGVGQQNLHTDTQYF	TGCAGCGGGGTGGGACAGCAAAATCTTCACACAGATACGCAGTATTTT
TRBJ1-1	NA	TRBV5-1	NA	CASSANLDEAFF	TGCGCCAGCAGCGCTAACTTAGATGAAGCTTTCTTT
TRBJ2-1	TRBD2	TRBV5-1	NA	CASIGLAEKGTYNEQFF	TGCGCCAGCATCGGACTAGCGGAAAAGGGGACCTACAATGAGCAGTTCTTC
TRBJ1-3	NA	TRBV6-6	NA	CASSYSKGVSGNTIYF	TGTGCCAGCAGTTACTCGAAAGGGGTGTCTGGAAACACCATATATTTT
TRBJ2-3	TRBD2	TRBV6-5	NA	CASSFGLADSTDTQYF	TGTGCCAGCAGTTTCGGACTAGCGGATAGCACAGATACGCAGTATTTT
TRBJ2-1	TRBD2	TRBV30	once	CVGTSGNEQFF	TGTGTGGGGACTAGCGGTAATGAGCAGTTCTTC
TRBJ1-1	NA	TRBV4-1	NA	CASSQEAASNSEAFF	TGCGCCAGCAGCCAAGAGGCGGCCAGTAACTCTGAAGCTTTCTTT
TRBJ1-2	TRBD1	TRBV5-1	NA	CASSGQGNYGYTF	TGCGCCAGCAGCGGACAGGGGAACTATGGCTACACCTTC
TRBJ1-5	TRBD1	TRBV7-2	NA	CASSLTGGGNQPQHF	TGTGCCAGCAGCTTGACAGGGGGAGGAAATCAGCCCCAGCATTTT
TRBJ2-7	TRBD2	TRBV6-6	NA	CASKLAGDIHEQYF	TGTGCCAGCAAGCTAGCGGGAGATATCCACGAGCAGTACTTC
TRBJ2-1	NA	TRBV19	NA	CASSLQTGTYNEQFF	TGTGCCAGTAGCTTGCAGACGGGGACCTACAATGAGCAGTTCTTC